This entry describes one TCR beta chain. Germline is not matched at one junction end, which may reflect a read error. This specimen comes from a study of T cell repertoires in aging, cancer and after chemotherapy. A mixed TRB-A/B primer pool amplified rearranged TRB by multiplex touch-down PCR. One entry per CDR3 protein results from TCRdb running MiXCR on the multiplex PCR reads. The sample comprises roughly 1,800 distinct CDR3 sequences, roughly a third of which are singletons, and around 40% rests with the top ten. The CDR3 totals 12 residues. The V gene's germline CDR1 is SGHKS and CDR2 YYEKEE (reference sequence). Peripheral blood genomic DNA, not sorted cells or RNA, was the template.

The V and J genes are TRBV5-5 and TRBJ2-7, with D uncertain. The sequence was obtained from a human donor with a blood cancer. The sequenced sample was blood. The CDR3 region is CASSLEVGILWF. The CDR3 bases are TGTGCCAGCAGCTTGGAGGTAGGGATCCTGTGGTTC.